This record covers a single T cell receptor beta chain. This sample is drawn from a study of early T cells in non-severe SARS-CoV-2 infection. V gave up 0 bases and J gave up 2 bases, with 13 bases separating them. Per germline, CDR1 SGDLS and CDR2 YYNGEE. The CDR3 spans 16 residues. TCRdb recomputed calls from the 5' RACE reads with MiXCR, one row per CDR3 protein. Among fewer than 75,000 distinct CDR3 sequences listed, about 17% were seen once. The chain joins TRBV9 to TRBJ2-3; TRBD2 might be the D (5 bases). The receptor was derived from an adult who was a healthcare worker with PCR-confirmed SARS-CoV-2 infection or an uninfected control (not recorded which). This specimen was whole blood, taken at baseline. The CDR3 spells CASSVGSSRTTDTQYF. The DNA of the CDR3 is TGTGCCAGCAGCGTAGGGTCTAGCAGAACCACAGATACGCAGTATTTT.